The 27 T cell receptor beta chains reported below all come from one sample, sequenced in a study of human T cells and chemical hapten exposure. The time point: patch test 3, about 24 weeks after DPC sensitization. Indicated treatment: therapeutic diphenylcyclopropenone sensitization with weekly scalp DPC. TCRdb reprocessed the RACE reads with MiXCR, giving one entry per CDR3 protein. The sample carries more than 150,000 distinct CDR3 sequences, under 25% recorded once. This material consisted of whole blood, taken in connection with sensitization to the hapten diphenylcyclopropenone (DPC). Receptor source: a woman aged 40 to 50 with alopecia areata. Some clones in this sample may be carry-over from other donors' samples.

The rearrangement uses TRBV6-2 or TRBV6-3 and TRBJ1-1; D not resolved. The CDR3 is 15 residues long. Trimming took off 0 bases at V and 2 bases at J, with 10 bases between the two ends. Germline V CDR1 and CDR2: MNHEY, SVGEGT. The CDR3 region is CASSYSYASNTEAFF. The DNA of the CDR3 is TGTGCCAGCAGTTACTCGTACGCCTCAAACACTGAAGCTTTCTTT.

The chain combines TRBV25-1 with TRBJ2-5; no reliable D call. CDR1 and CDR2 (germline): MGHDK, SYGVNS. The CDR3 is 14 amino acids. The V end was cut by 2 bases, the J end by 5 bases, with 12 bases between. The CDR3 spells CASSEGRAGETQYF. The CDR3 DNA reads as TGTGCCAGCAGTGAAGGAAGGGCTGGGGAGACCCAGTACTTC.

The chain is built from TRBV6-1 and TRBJ1-1; a weak D match, TRBD1 (6 bases). Trimming pared 0 bases from V and 10 bases from J, leaving 12 bases between. The germline gives CDR1 MNHNS, CDR2 SASEGT. The CDR3 sequence is 13 residues long. CDR3 protein: CASSEATGQGAFF. As DNA, the CDR3 is TGTGCCAGCAGTGAAGCCACAGGGCAAGGAGCTTTCTTT.

This sequence joins TRBV29-1 and TRBJ2-1; no clear D. V was clipped by 6 bases and J by 10 bases, with 10 bases between them. The CDR3 totals 10 residues. Germline assignment: CDR1 SQVTM and CDR2 ANQGSEA. The CDR3 DNA reads as TGCAGCGTATTACGAAGGGAGCAGTTCTTC. This translates into CSVLRREQFF.

The V gene is TRBV20-1, the J gene TRBJ2-7, with D maybe TRBD2 (5 bases). CDR1 and CDR2 (germline): DFQATT, SNEGSKA (reference sequence). Trimming stripped 6 bases from V and 2 bases from J, with 17 bases between. This CDR3 comprises 14 residues. The CDR3 DNA sequence: TGCAGTGCCGGCCTCGGACTTCTAACCTACGAGCAGTACTTC. Its protein is CSAGLGLLTYEQYF.

The V and J genes are TRBV20-1 and TRBJ2-1, with D unresolved. The CDR3 length is 14 residues. V was clipped by 1 base and J by 0 bases, with 7 bases between them. From germline, CDR1 is DFQATT and CDR2 SNEGSKA (reference sequence). The CDR3 is CSARGISSYNEQFF. The CDR3 nucleotides read TGCAGTGCTAGAGGTATTTCCTCCTACAATGAGCAGTTCTTC.

The chain couples TRBV20-1 to TRBJ2-5; 11 bases are shared with TRBD2. V shed 3 bases, J shed 5 bases, and the junction held 5 bases outside the gene matches. This CDR3 is 14 amino acids long. Germline V gene sequence: CDR1 DFQATT, CDR2 SNEGSKA (reference sequence). CDR3 nucleotide sequence: TGCAGTGCTAGGACGACTAGCGGGATTGAGACCCAGTACTTC. It specifies CSARTTSGIETQYF.

The chain is built from TRBV11-1 and TRBJ2-7; D might be TRBD2 (6 bases). The CDR3 covers 14 residues. The V and J ends lost 5 bases and 4 bases respectively, with 15 bases between them. The germline CDR1 and CDR2 sequences are SGHAT and FQDESV (reference sequence). The CDR3 coding sequence is TGTGCCAGCAGCCCCGGAGGGGCGGGGTACGAGCAGTACTTC. This encodes CASSPGGAGYEQYF.

V is TRBV7-2 and J is TRBJ2-7, with D possibly being TRBD1 (6 bases). CDR3 length: 16 amino acids. Per the germline V gene, CDR1 is SGHTA and CDR2 is FQGNSA. Trimming shortened V by 5 bases and J by 7 bases, and 24 bases separated the two germline ends. CDR3 sequence (DNA): TGTGCCAGCAGCCGCGGTCCTTCCCCGGACAGTTCGGAGCAGTACTTC. This codes for CASSRGPSPDSSEQYF.

This clonotype has a handful of counts. The chain's CDR3 is CASSVRGDQYF. The CDR3 DNA is TGTGCCAGCAGCGTTAGAGGGGACCAGTACTTC. The V gene is TRBV11-2, the J gene TRBJ2-5, with D perhaps TRBD1 or TRBD2 (5 bases each). The V end lost 5 bases, the J end lost 10 bases, and 11 bases lay between the germline ends. CDR3 length equals 11 residues. The germline V gene encodes CDR1 SGHAT and CDR2 FQNNGV.

V is TRBV4-3 and J is TRBJ2-1; 12 bases are shared with TRBD2. The V gene end was trimmed by 0 bases and the J gene end by 5 bases; junction bases not matched to a gene: 14. Germline V gene sequence: CDR1 LGHNA, CDR2 YSLEER. This CDR3 has 20 amino acids. In DNA form, the CDR3 reads TGCGCCAGCAGCCAAGATACTAGCGGGAGGCCCCAGGCAATCGACAATGAGCAGTTCTTC. The encoded protein is CASSQDTSGRPQAIDNEQFF.

This clonotype was seen a handful of times. The CDR3, as DNA: TGTGCCAGCTCACCTACGACCGCTAACACTGAAGCTTTCTTT. This translates into CASSPTTANTEAFF. The chain employs TRBV18 and TRBJ1-1; D is undetermined. Germline CDR1 is KGHSH and CDR2 is LQKENI. Trimming pared 3 bases from V and 2 bases from J, leaving 10 bases between. The CDR3 is 14 residues long.

This clonotype has at least ten counts. The CDR3: CASSYSGLAGVYNEQFF. The CDR3 coding sequence is TGTGCCAGCAGTTACTCCGGACTAGCGGGAGTTTACAATGAGCAGTTCTTC. J is TRBJ2-1 and V is TRBV6-6; 13 nucleotides align to TRBD2. The CDR3 is 17 amino acids. With V trimmed by 0 bases and J by 4 bases, 3 bases remained unmatched. Germline V gene sequence: CDR1 MNHNY, CDR2 SVGAGI (reference sequence).

The chain links TRBV20-1 to TRBJ2-3; 7 positions agree with TRBD2. Germline values: CDR1 DFQATT, CDR2 SNEGSKA (reference sequence). The length of the CDR3 is 14 residues. J was trimmed by 9 bases and V by 4 bases; bases with no gene match: 13. The CDR3 protein is CSAMTSPQMHTQYF. The CDR3 region has the DNA TGCAGTGCTATGACTAGCCCCCAGATGCACACGCAGTATTTT.

This clonotype turned up a few times. V is TRBV28 and J is TRBJ1-5; perhaps TRBD1 as D (6 bases). Germline values: CDR1 MDHEN, CDR2 SYDVKM. V was pared by 7 bases and J by 3 bases, with 16 bases between. This CDR3 is built from 15 residues. The CDR3 DNA is TGTGCCAGCACCTTGGGGGCAGGGCCCAATCAGCCCCAGCATTTT. Its protein product is CASTLGAGPNQPQHF.

V and J are TRBV20-1 and TRBJ1-2; D unresolved. With 0 bases removed from V and 2 bases from J, the gap between germline ends came to 13 bases. The germline V gene encodes CDR1 DFQATT and CDR2 SNEGSKA (reference sequence). The CDR3 covers 15 residues. In nucleotides, the CDR3 is TGCAGTGCTAGAGATCGGGCGAACGGAAACTATGGCTACACCTTC. It translates to CSARDRANGNYGYTF.

Only a few counts were recorded for this clonotype. The junction shows a germline mismatch at one end, possibly a read error. The CDR3 region is CASSLRPSSDNEQFF. Written as DNA, the CDR3 is TGTGCTAGCAGCTTAAGGCCCAGCTCCGACAATGAGCAGTTCTTC. The chain employs TRBV7-7 and TRBJ2-1; the D is unclear. Germline V gives CDR1 SSHAT, CDR2 FNYEAQ (reference sequence). The CDR3 covers 15 residues.

V and J are TRBV12-3 or TRBV12-4 and TRBJ2-3; D call uncertain. V shed 7 bases and J shed 5 bases, with 13 bases lying between them. The CDR3 has 13 residues. The DNA for the CDR3 is TGTGCCAGCAATCCCCCGATCGAAGATACGCAGTATTTT. Translating gives CASNPPIEDTQYF.

This clonotype has just a few counts. The chain recombines TRBV4-3 with TRBJ1-1, with a possible D match to TRBD1 (5 bases). The CDR3 contains 16 residues. Trimming stripped 0 bases from V and 2 bases from J, with 13 bases between. Looked up from germline, CDR1 is LGHNA and CDR2 is YSLEER. The CDR3 DNA is TGCGCCAGCAGCCAAGATCGTAGACAGATAAACACTGAAGCTTTCTTT. Protein sequence: CASSQDRRQINTEAFF.

The chain employs TRBV20-1 and TRBJ2-7; D is perhaps TRBD1 (5 bases). Germline V gene sequence: CDR1 DFQATT, CDR2 SNEGSKA (reference sequence). V lost 3 bases to trimming and J lost 1 base, with 13 bases between them. The CDR3 consists of 14 residues. The CDR3, as DNA: TGCAGTGCTAGTGATCTGGGGCATTCCTACGAGCAGTACTTC. As protein: CSASDLGHSYEQYF.

This clonotype was seen more than once but under ten times. The chain is built from TRBV25-1 and TRBJ2-3; D might be TRBD2 (5 bases). V dropped 1 base and J dropped 8 bases, with 16 bases sitting between them. CDR3 length equals 15 residues. Per germline, CDR1 MGHDK and CDR2 SYGVNS. The CDR3: CASSELAGVAGTQYF. Written as DNA, the CDR3 is TGTGCCAGCAGTGAATTAGCTGGGGTTGCGGGTACGCAGTATTTT.

The chain is built from TRBV6-2 or TRBV6-3 and TRBJ1-1; 7 nucleotides line up with TRBD1. This CDR3 spans 17 amino acids. The junction had 11 bases not matched to a gene; V was cut back by 2 bases and J by 2 bases. From germline, CDR1 is MNHEY and CDR2 SVGEGT. CDR3 DNA: TGTGCCAGCAGTTACGGCGGGACAGAGAAACCTAACACTGAAGCTTTCTTT. It codes for CASSYGGTEKPNTEAFF.

This clonotype was detected only a few times. This chain's CDR3 is CAISDGSGQFF. CDR3 sequence (DNA): TGTGCCATCAGTGACGGGTCGGGGCAGTTCTTC. V gene TRBV10-3 combines with J gene TRBJ2-1, with D hard to call. Trimming removed 3 bases from V and 12 bases from J, with 9 bases in between. The CDR3 contains 11 residues. Per the germline V gene, CDR1 is ENHRY and CDR2 is SYGVKD.

This chain connects TRBV6-2 or TRBV6-3 to TRBJ2-1; a possible D gene is TRBD2 (6 bases). The CDR3 is made up of 12 amino acids. In germline, CDR1 is MNHEY, CDR2 SVGEGT. Trimming took 8 bases from V and 9 from J, leaving 14 bases between them. The CDR3: CASHGAGIEQFF. The CDR3 DNA follows: TGTGCCAGCCATGGGGCGGGAATTGAGCAGTTCTTC.

The rearrangement uses TRBV11-1 and TRBJ1-2, with TRBD1 matching 8 bases. CDR1 is SGHAT and CDR2 is FQDESV in the germline V gene (reference sequence). The length of the CDR3 is 15 residues. V shed 5 bases and J 7 bases; nucleotides not matched to a gene: 12. CDR3 amino acids: CASSPRQGKGLGYTF. For the CDR3, the DNA is TGTGCCAGCAGCCCCCGACAGGGGAAAGGACTTGGCTACACCTTC.

This clonotype has just a few counts. The chain employs TRBV5-6 and TRBJ2-7, with a possible D match to TRBD2 (6 bases). The CDR3 covers 15 residues. V lost 4 bases to trimming and J lost 1 base, with 15 bases between them. The germline V gene has CDR1 SGHDT and CDR2 YYEEEE. CDR3 sequence (DNA): TGTGCCAGCAGCCTACCGGGACTGGATTCCTACGAGCAGTACTTC. Protein sequence: CASSLPGLDSYEQYF.

The J gene is TRBJ1-1, the V gene TRBV7-3, with D possibly TRBD1 on 6 matching bases. With 5 bases removed from V and 9 bases from J, the gap between germline ends came to 16 bases. CDR1 and CDR2 (germline): SGHTA, FQGTGA. The CDR3 spans 13 residues. In nucleotides, the CDR3 is TGTGCCAGCAGCCGTACCAGCCGGGGGCAAGCTTTCTTT. Protein sequence: CASSRTSRGQAFF.